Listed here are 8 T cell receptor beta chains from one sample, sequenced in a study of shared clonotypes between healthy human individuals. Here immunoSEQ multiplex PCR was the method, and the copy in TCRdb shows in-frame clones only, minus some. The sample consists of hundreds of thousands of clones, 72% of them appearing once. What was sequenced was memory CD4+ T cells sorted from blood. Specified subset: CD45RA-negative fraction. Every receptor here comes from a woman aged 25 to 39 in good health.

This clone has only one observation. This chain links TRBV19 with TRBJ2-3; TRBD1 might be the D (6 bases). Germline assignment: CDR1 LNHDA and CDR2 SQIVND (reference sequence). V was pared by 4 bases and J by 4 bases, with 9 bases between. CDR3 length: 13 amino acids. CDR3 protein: CASSTGDADTQYF. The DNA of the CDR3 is TGTGCCAGTAGTACAGGGGATGCAGATACGCAGTATTTT.

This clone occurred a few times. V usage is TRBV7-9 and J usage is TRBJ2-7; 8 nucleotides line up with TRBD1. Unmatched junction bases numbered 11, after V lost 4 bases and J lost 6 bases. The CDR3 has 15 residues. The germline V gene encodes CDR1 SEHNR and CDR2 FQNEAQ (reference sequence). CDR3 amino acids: CASSWTQGARAEQYF. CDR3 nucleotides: TGTGCCAGCAGCTGGACTCAGGGGGCGCGAGCCGAGCAGTACTTC.

The CDR3 loop reads CASSLESGAYNNEQFF. Here the CDR3 DNA reads TGTGCCAGCAGCTTAGAGAGCGGAGCCTACAACAATGAGCAGTTCTTC. This chain links TRBV7-9 with TRBJ2-1; possibly TRBD2 for D (5 bases). The CDR3 extends over 16 amino acids. The V gene's germline CDR1 is SEHNR and CDR2 FQNEAQ (reference sequence). Trimming removed 1 base at V and 5 bases at J, with 15 bases between.

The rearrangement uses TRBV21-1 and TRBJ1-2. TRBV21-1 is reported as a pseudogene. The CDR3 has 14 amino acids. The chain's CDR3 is CASSNPQDAYGYTF. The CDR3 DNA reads TGTGCCAGCAGCAACCCCCAGGACGCCTATGGCTACACCTTC.

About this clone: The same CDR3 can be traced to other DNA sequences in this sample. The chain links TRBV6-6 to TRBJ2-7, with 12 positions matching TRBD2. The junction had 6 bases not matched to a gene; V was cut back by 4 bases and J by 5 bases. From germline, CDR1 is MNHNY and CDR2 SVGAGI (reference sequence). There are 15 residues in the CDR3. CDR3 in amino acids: CASSSSSGRANEQYF. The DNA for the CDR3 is TGTGCCAGCAGTTCTTCTAGCGGGAGGGCCAACGAGCAGTACTTC.

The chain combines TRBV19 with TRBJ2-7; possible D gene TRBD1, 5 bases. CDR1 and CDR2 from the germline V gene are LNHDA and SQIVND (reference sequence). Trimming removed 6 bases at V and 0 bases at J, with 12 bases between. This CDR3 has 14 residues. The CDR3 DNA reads TGTGCCAGTAGCACAGGTCCCTTCTCCTACGAGCAGTACTTC. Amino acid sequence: CASSTGPFSYEQYF.

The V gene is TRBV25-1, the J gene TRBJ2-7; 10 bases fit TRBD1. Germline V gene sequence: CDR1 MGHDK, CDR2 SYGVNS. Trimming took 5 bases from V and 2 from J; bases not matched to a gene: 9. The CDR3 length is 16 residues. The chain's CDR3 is CASSPLRDRGTYEQYF. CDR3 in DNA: TGTGCCAGCAGTCCACTCCGGGACAGGGGTACCTACGAGCAGTACTTC.

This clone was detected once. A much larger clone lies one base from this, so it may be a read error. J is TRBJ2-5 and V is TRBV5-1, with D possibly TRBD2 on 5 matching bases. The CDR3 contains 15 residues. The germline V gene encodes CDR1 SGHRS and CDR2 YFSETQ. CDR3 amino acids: CASGFIGSAQETQYF. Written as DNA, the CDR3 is TGCGCCAGCGGCTTTATCGGTAGCGCCCAAGAGACCCAGTACTTC.